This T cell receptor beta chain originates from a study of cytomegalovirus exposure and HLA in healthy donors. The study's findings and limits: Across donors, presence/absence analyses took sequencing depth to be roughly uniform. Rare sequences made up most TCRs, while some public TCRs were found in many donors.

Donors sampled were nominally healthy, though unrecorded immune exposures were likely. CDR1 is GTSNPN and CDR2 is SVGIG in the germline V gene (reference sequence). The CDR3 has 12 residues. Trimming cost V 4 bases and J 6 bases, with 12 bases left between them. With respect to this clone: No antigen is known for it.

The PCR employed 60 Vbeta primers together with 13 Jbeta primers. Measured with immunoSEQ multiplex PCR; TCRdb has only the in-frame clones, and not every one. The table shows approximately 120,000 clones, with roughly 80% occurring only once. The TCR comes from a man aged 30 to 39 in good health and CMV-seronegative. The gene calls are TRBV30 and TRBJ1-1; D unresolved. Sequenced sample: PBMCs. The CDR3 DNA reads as TGTGCCTGGACCTCGCCTCGGGCTGAAGCTTTCTTT. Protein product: CAWTSPRAEAFF.